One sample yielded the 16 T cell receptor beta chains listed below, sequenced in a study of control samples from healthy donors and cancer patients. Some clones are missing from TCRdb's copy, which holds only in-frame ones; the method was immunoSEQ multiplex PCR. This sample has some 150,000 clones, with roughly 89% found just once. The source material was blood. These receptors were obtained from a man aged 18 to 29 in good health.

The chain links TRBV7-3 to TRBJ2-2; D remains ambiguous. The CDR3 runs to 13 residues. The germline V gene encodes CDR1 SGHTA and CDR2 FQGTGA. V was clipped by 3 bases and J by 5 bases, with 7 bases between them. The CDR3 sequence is CASSFLGTGELFF. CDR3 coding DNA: TGTGCCAGCAGCTTCTTAGGGACCGGGGAGCTGTTTTTT.

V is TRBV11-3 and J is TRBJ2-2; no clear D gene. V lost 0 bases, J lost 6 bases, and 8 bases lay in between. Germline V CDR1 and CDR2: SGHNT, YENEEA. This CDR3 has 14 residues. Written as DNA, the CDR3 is TGTGCCAGCAGCTTAGATCGAAGATCCGGGGAGCTGTTTTTT. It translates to CASSLDRRSGELFF.

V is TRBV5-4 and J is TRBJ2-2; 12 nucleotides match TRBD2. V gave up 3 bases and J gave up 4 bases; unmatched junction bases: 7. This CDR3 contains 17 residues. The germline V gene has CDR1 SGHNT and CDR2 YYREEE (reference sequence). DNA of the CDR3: TGTGCCAGCAGCTCTCTAGCGGGGGGGCGCGGCACCGGGGAGCTGTTTTTT. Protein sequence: CASSSLAGGRGTGELFF.

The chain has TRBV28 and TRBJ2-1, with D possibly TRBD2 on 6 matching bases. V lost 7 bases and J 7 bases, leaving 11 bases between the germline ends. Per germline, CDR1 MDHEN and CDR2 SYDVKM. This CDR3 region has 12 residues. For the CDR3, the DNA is TGTGCCAGCACGGGGACTCGGAATGAGCAGTTCTTC. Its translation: CASTGTRNEQFF.

The CDR3 region is CASSPDEQYF. CDR3 sequence (DNA): TGTGCCAGCAGCCCCGACGAGCAGTACTTC. The V gene is TRBV7-9, the J gene TRBJ2-7; unclear D gene. The CDR3 has 10 amino acids. V lost 5 bases and J 5 bases, leaving 4 bases between the germline ends. The germline V gene encodes CDR1 SEHNR and CDR2 FQNEAQ (reference sequence).

CDR3 DNA: TGTGCCAGCAGCCGACAGGGTAGTACCGGGGAGCTGTTTTTT. It encodes CASSRQGSTGELFF. The chain couples TRBV14 to TRBJ2-2; 7 bases are shared with TRBD1. The J segment lost 5 bases and the V segment lost 4 bases, leaving 4 bases of the junction unmatched. The CDR3 loop spans 14 amino acids. Germline CDR1 SGHDN, CDR2 FVKESK. The full variable domain, rest sourced from reference TRBV14 and TRBJ2-2, is EAGVTQFPSHSVIEKGQTVTLRCDPISGHDNLYWYRRVMGKEIKFLLHFVKESKQDESGMPNNRFLAERTGGTYSTLKVQPAELEDSGVYFCASSRQGSTGELFFGEGSRLTVL.

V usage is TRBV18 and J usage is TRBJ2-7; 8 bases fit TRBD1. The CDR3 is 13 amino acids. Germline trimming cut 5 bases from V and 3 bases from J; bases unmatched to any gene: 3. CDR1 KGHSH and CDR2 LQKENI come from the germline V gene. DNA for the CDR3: TGTGCCAGCTCAGAAGGACAGGGCTACGAGCAGTACTTC. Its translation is CASSEGQGYEQYF.

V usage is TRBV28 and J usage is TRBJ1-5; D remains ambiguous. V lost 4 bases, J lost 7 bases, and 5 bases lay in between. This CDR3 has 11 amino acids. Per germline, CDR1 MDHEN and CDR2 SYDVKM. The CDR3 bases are TGTGCCAGCAGTTCCACACAGCCCCAGCATTTT. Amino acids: CASSSTQPQHF.

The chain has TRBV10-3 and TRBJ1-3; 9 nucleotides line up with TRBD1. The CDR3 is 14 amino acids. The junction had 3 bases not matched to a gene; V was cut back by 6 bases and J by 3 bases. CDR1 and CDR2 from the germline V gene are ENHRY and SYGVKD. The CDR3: CAIRRTGDGNTIYF. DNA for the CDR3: TGTGCCATCAGGCGGACAGGGGATGGAAACACCATATATTTT.

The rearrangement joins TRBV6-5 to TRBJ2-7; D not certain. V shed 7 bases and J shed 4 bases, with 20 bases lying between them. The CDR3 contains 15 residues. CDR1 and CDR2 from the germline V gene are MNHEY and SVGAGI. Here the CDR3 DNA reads TGTGCCAGCAAGGGCAGGTTTTTCCTCGGGTACGAGCAGTACTTC. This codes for CASKGRFFLGYEQYF.

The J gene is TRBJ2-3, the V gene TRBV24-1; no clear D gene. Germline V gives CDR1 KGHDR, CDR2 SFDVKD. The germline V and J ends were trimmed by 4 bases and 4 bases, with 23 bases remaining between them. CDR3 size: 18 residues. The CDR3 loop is CATSESTSPGLIPDTQYF. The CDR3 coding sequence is TGTGCCACCAGTGAATCGACGTCCCCGGGCCTTATCCCAGATACGCAGTATTTT.

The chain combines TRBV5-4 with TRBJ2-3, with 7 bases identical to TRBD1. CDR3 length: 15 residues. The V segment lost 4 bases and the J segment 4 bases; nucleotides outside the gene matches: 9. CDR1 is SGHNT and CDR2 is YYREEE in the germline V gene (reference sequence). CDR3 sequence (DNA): TGTGCCAGCAGCGCCGGACAGGTGGGCGCAGATACGCAGTATTTT. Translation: CASSAGQVGADTQYF. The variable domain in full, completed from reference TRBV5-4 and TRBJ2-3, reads ETGVTQSPTHLIKTRGQQVTLRCSSQSGHNTVSWYQQALGQGPQFIFQYYREEENGRGNFPPRFSGLQFPNYSSELNVNALELDDSALYLCASSAGQVGADTQYFGPGTRLTVL.

CDR3 loop: CASSQDLRQGARQPQHF. The CDR3 DNA follows: TGCGCCAGCAGCCAAGATCTCAGACAGGGGGCGCGTCAGCCCCAGCATTTT. The gene calls are TRBV4-3 and TRBJ1-5, with 10 bases that match TRBD1. The V gene end was trimmed by 0 bases and the J gene end by 6 bases; junction bases not matched to a gene: 8. CDR1 and CDR2 (germline): LGHNA, YSLEER. This CDR3 has 17 amino acids.

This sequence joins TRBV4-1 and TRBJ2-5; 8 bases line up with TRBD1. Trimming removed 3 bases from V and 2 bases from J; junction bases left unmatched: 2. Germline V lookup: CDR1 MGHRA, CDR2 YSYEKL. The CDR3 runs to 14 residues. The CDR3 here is CASSQTGAQETQYF. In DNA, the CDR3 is TGCGCCAGCAGCCAGACAGGGGCACAAGAGACCCAGTACTTC.

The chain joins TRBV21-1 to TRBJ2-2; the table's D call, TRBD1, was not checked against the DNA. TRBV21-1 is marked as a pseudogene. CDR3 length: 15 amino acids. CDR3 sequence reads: CATPIGQPNTGELFF. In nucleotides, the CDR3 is TGTGCCACCCCAATCGGACAGCCGAACACCGGGGAGCTGTTTTTT.

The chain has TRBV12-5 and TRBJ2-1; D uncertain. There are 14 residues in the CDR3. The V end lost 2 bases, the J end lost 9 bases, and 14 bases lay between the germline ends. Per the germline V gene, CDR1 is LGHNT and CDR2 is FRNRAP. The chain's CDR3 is CASGLRVQFGEQFF. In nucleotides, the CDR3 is TGTGCTAGTGGTTTGCGGGTACAATTCGGTGAGCAGTTCTTC.